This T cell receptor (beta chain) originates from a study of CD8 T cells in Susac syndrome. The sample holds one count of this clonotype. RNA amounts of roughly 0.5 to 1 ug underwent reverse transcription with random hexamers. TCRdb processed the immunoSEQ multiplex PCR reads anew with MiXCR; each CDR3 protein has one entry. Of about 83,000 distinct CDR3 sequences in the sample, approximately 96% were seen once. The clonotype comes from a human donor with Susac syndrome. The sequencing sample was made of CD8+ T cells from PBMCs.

In DNA form, the CDR3 reads TGTGCCAGCAGTGAATATTTGAGGCAGGGAAGGTCCTATAATTCACCCCTCCACTTT. It codes for CASSEYLRQGRSYNSPLHF. The J gene is TRBJ1-6, the V gene TRBV25-1, with a tentative D call TRBD1 (5 bases). The CDR3 sequence is 19 residues long. From germline, CDR1 is MGHDK and CDR2 SYGVNS. With 0 bases removed from V and 1 base from J, the gap between germline ends came to 16 bases.